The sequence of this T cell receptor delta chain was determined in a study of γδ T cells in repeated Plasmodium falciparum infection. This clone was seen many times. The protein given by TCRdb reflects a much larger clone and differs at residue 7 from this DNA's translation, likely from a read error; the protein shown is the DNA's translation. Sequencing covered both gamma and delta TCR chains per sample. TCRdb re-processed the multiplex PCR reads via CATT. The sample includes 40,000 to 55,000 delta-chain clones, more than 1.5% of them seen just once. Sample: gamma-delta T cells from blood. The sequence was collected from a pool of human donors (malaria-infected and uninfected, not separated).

The CDR3 is CACEGISTDKLIF. CDR3 in DNA: TGTGCCTGTGAGGGGATCAGCACCGATAAACTCATCTTT. The chain uses TRDV2 and TRDJ1; possibly TRDD3 for D (6 bases). TCRdb lists no J gene, so it was determined here by aligning the DNA to germline. Germline V gene data show CDR1 as GEAIGNYY and CDR2 as EKD. V lost 4 bases to trimming and J lost 1 base, with 9 bases between them. The CDR3 runs 13 residues.